Below, 32 T cell receptor beta chains from the same sample are listed, as sequenced in a study of CD8+ T cells in alopecia areata. Reverse transcribed after extraction, RNA yielded cDNA as the sequencing template. Sequencing was performed with immunoSEQ multiplex PCR; in TCRdb, only in-frame clones are kept and a portion is missing. The sample records around 35,000 clones, approximately 58% being singletons. The sequenced sample consisted of NKG2D-high CD8+ T cells sorted from blood. The receptors shown here come from a human donor with alopecia areata.

In its sample, this clone was seen once. The chain employs TRBV25-1 and TRBJ1-2; D is uncertain. The germline V gene has CDR1 MGHDK and CDR2 SYGVNS. V dropped 0 bases and J dropped 5 bases, with 1 base sitting between them. The CDR3 has 11 residues. The CDR3 here is CASSEYYGYTF. CDR3 coding DNA: TGTGCCAGCAGTGAATATTATGGCTACACCTTC.

This clone turned up a few times. The chain recombines TRBV25-1 with TRBJ2-1; weak D call: TRBD2 (6 bases). The germline V and J ends were trimmed by 8 bases and 7 bases, with 6 bases remaining between them. CDR3 length: 10 amino acids. CDR1 and CDR2 (germline): MGHDK, SYGVNS. CDR3 sequence: CASGGNEQFF. The CDR3 nucleotides are TGTGCCAGCGGGGGGAATGAGCAGTTCTTC. The full variable domain, in which reference TRBV25-1 and TRBJ2-1 provide the parts outside the CDR3, is EADIYQTPRYLVIGTGKKITLECSQTMGHDKMYWYQQDPGMELHLIHYSYGVNSTEKGDLSSESTVSRIRTEHFPLTLESARPSHTSQYLCASGGNEQFFGPGTRLTVL.

Only a few counts were recorded for this clone. The chain combines TRBV30 with TRBJ2-5, with 11 bases lining up with TRBD1. Germline assignment: CDR1 GTSNPN and CDR2 SVGIG (reference sequence). The CDR3 consists of 15 residues. V trimming: 1 base; J trimming: 5 bases; junction bases outside the gene matches: 6. For the CDR3, the DNA is TGTGCCTGGAGTGAGGACAGGGGGCTGAAGGAGACCCAGTACTTC. This encodes CAWSEDRGLKETQYF.

There are a few counts of this clone. The chain carries TRBV4-2 and TRBJ2-1, with TRBD2 identical over 8 bases. Unmatched junction bases numbered 3, after V lost 4 bases and J lost 1 base. The germline V gene encodes CDR1 LGHNA and CDR2 YNFKEQ. The CDR3 length is 15 residues. The CDR3 protein is CASSLTGGSYNEQFF. As DNA, the CDR3 is TGTGCCAGCAGCCTCACGGGGGGGTCCTACAATGAGCAGTTCTTC.

This clone was found a few times. CDR3 sequence (DNA): TGCGCCAGCAGCCAAGATTCGCAGAAGGGGGTCCACGAGCAGTACTTC. It specifies CASSQDSQKGVHEQYF. The chain combines TRBV4-3 with TRBJ2-7; D possibly corresponds to TRBD1 (6 bases). The CDR3 covers 16 residues. CDR1 and CDR2 from the germline V gene are LGHNA and YSLEER. Trimming took off 0 bases at V and 5 bases at J, with 17 bases between the two ends.

This clone showed up just a few times. The chain combines TRBV2 with TRBJ1-1; no firm D call. V lost 2 bases and J lost 4, with 8 bases in between. The CDR3 loop spans 13 amino acids. Per germline, CDR1 SNHLY and CDR2 FYNNEI. The CDR3 DNA sequence: TGTGCCAGCAGTGAACTAGTCGGCACTGAAGCTTTCTTT. This encodes CASSELVGTEAFF. Full variable domain (missing parts from reference TRBV2 and TRBJ1-1): EPEVTQTPSHQVTQMGQEVILRCVPISNHLYFYWYRQILGQKVEFLVSFYNNEISEKSEIFDDQFSVERPDGSNFTLKIRSTKLEDSAMYFCASSELVGTEAFFGQGTRLTVV.

This clone was counted only a few times. The CDR3 DNA follows: TGTGCCAGTAGTCGCGGTGAAAGGAACACTGAAGCTTTCTTT. Translating it yields CASSRGERNTEAFF. This chain connects TRBV19 to TRBJ1-1; D uncertain. Germline loops: CDR1 LNHDA, CDR2 SQIVND (reference sequence). Trimming cost V 5 bases and J 1 base, with 11 bases left between them. The CDR3 covers 14 residues.

The gene calls are TRBV7-3 and TRBJ2-6; D remains ambiguous. V shed 4 bases and J shed 0 bases, with 10 bases lying between them. The germline V gene encodes CDR1 SGHTA and CDR2 FQGTGA. This CDR3 comprises 16 residues. Here the CDR3 DNA reads TGTGCCAGCAGCTCGACTCCCTTCTCTGGGGCCAACGTCCTGACTTTC. This codes for CASSSTPFSGANVLTF. The full variable domain, its missing parts supplied by reference TRBV7-3 and TRBJ2-6, is GAGVSQTPSNKVTEKGKYVELRCDPISGHTALYWYRQSLGQGPEFLIYFQGTGAADDSGLPNDRFFAVRPEGSVSTLKIQRTERGDSAVYLCASSSTPFSGANVLTFGAGSRLTVL.

J is TRBJ2-7 and V is TRBV2, with 8 bases that match TRBD2. This CDR3 contains 13 residues. J lost 0 bases, V lost 11 bases, and 6 bases had no gene match. Germline V lookup: CDR1 SNHLY, CDR2 FYNNEI. The DNA of the CDR3 is TGTGCCGCTCAGCGGGAGAGCTCCTACGAGCAGTACTTC. It yields the protein CAAQRESSYEQYF.

This clone was seen a single time. This sequence joins TRBV11-2 and TRBJ2-1; 12 nucleotides align to TRBD2. There are 15 residues in the CDR3. CDR1 SGHAT and CDR2 FQNNGV come from the germline V gene. Losses at the gene ends were 3 bases for V and 10 bases for J; bases not matched to a gene: 7. CDR3 sequence: CASSFSSGGAWEQFF. For the CDR3, the DNA is TGTGCCAGCAGCTTTTCTAGCGGGGGGGCCTGGGAGCAGTTCTTC.

The V gene is TRBV6-5, the J gene TRBJ2-3; D perhaps matches TRBD1 (5 bases). CDR1 is MNHEY, CDR2 SVGAGI, per germline. V shed 2 bases and J shed 3 bases, with 15 bases lying between them. This CDR3 has 16 residues. The CDR3 DNA follows: TGTGCCAGCAGTTACCGTCTTAGGGGCCAGACAGATACGCAGTATTTT. Translated: CASSYRLRGQTDTQYF.

The chain has TRBV20-1 and TRBJ2-7; unclear D gene. CDR3 length: 11 residues. The germline V gene has CDR1 DFQATT and CDR2 SNEGSKA (reference sequence). Deletions cut 1 base from V and 6 bases from J, with 7 bases between. Written as DNA, the CDR3 is TGCAGTGCTAGAGTTCTCTCCGAGCAGTACTTC. Its translation is CSARVLSEQYF.

The V call is TRBV7-2, the J call TRBJ1-5; tentatively, D is TRBD1 (6 bases). Germline-derived CDR1 and CDR2 are SGHTA and FQGNSA. The V gene lost 5 bases and the J gene lost 2 bases, with 16 bases spanning the gap. This CDR3 comprises 16 residues. The CDR3 DNA reads TGTGCCAGCAGCCAAGGGGGGGCGACGGGCAATCAGCCCCAGCATTTT. This sequence encodes CASSQGGATGNQPQHF.

The chain employs TRBV5-4 and TRBJ2-7; tentative D call: TRBD2 (5 bases). Germline V CDR1 and CDR2: SGHNT, YYREEE (reference sequence). V was shortened by 3 bases and J by 2 bases, with 12 bases between the two germline ends. The CDR3 has 14 amino acids. The chain's CDR3 is CASSSGWGAYEQYF. The CDR3, as DNA: TGTGCCAGCAGCTCCGGCTGGGGAGCCTACGAGCAGTACTTC.

J is TRBJ2-1 and V is TRBV7-6, with 9 bases fitting TRBD2. Trimming at V came to 7 bases and at J to 8 bases, leaving 6 bases not matched to a gene. Germline V gene lookup returns CDR1 SGHVS and CDR2 FNYEAQ. The CDR3 length is 13 residues. CDR3 sequence reads: CASTAGGKDEQFF. Written as DNA, the CDR3 is TGTGCCAGCACCGCGGGAGGGAAGGATGAGCAGTTCTTC. Full variable domain (outside the CDR3, taken from reference TRBV7-6 and TRBJ2-1): GAGVSQSPRYKVTKRGQDVALRCDPISGHVSLYWYRQALGQGPEFLTYFNYEAQQDKSGLPNDRFSAERPEGSISTLTIQRTEQRDSAMYRCASTAGGKDEQFFGPGTRLTVL.

This clone has more than one count but fewer than ten. This sequence joins TRBV7-6 and TRBJ2-7; 8 nucleotides line up with TRBD1. CDR1 is SGHVS, CDR2 FNYEAQ, per germline. V was pared by 5 bases and J by 7 bases, with 7 bases of the junction left unmatched. CDR3 length: 13 amino acids. The DNA for the CDR3 is TGTGCCAGCAGCGGACAGGGTGGAGGGGAGCAGTACTTC. Its protein product is CASSGQGGGEQYF. The whole variable domain, filled in from reference TRBV7-6 and TRBJ2-7, reads GAGVSQSPRYKVTKRGQDVALRCDPISGHVSLYWYRQALGQGPEFLTYFNYEAQQDKSGLPNDRFSAERPEGSISTLTIQRTEQRDSAMYRCASSGQGGGEQYFGPGTRLTVT.

The chain has TRBV27 and TRBJ2-1, with 10 nucleotides matching TRBD2. The CDR3 length is 17 residues. V shed 2 bases and J 7 bases; nucleotides not matched to a gene: 11. Germline CDR1 reads MNHEY; CDR2 reads SMNVEV (reference sequence). The DNA for the CDR3 is TGTGCCAGCAGTTTAAGGGCTAGCGGGAGTCTGTGGAATGAGCAGTTCTTC. Translating gives CASSLRASGSLWNEQFF.

The chain links TRBV11-1 to TRBJ2-7; D ambiguous. The V gene's germline CDR1 is SGHAT and CDR2 FQDESV (reference sequence). V dropped 5 bases and J dropped 4 bases, with 12 bases sitting between them. The CDR3 length is 13 residues. For the CDR3, the DNA is TGTGCCAGCAGCCCAAGAACTGGGTACGAGCAGTACTTC. It yields the protein CASSPRTGYEQYF.

CDR3 bases: TGTGCCAGCAGCCAAACTCTAGCGGGAGATCCGCGCGAGCAGTACTTC. Residues: CASSQTLAGDPREQYF. The chain carries TRBV4-2 and TRBJ2-7; 10 bases align to TRBD2. Trimming removed 2 bases from V and 6 bases from J; junction bases left unmatched: 10. Germline V gives CDR1 LGHNA, CDR2 YNFKEQ. The CDR3 runs 16 residues.

This clone was detected a few times. This sequence joins TRBV5-4 and TRBJ2-3, with 8 nucleotides matching TRBD2. Germline-derived CDR1 and CDR2 are SGHNT and YYREEE (reference sequence). Losses at the gene ends were 1 base for V and 4 bases for J; bases not matched to a gene: 5. CDR3 length: 15 amino acids. Written as DNA, the CDR3 is TGTGCCAGCAGCTTGAAGCGGGAGCTCCCAGATACGCAGTATTTT. This gives the protein CASSLKRELPDTQYF.

The rearrangement uses TRBV7-2 and TRBJ1-4, with 7 positions matching TRBD1. V lost 5 bases and J lost 7; bases outside the gene matches: 10. CDR3 size: 15 residues. Germline V gene data show CDR1 as SGHTA and CDR2 as FQGNSA. Here the CDR3 reads CASSVGTALPEKLFF. The CDR3, as DNA: TGTGCCAGCAGCGTGGGGACAGCGCTCCCTGAAAAACTGTTTTTT.

The CDR3 nucleotides read TGCGCCAGCAGACAGAGCTGGCGAGGAGGGCTCGGGGGCTACACCTTC. Protein sequence: CASRQSWRGGLGGYTF. The rearrangement uses TRBV23-1 and TRBJ1-2, with D unresolved. TRBV23-1 is designated an ORF whose function remains uncertain. Trimming took off 6 bases at V and 8 bases at J, with 25 bases between the two ends. This CDR3 has 16 residues.

This clone was observed a handful of times. This sequence joins TRBV4-1 and TRBJ2-7; D may correspond to TRBD1 or TRBD2 (5 bases each). The CDR3 is 15 amino acids. Germline-derived CDR1 and CDR2 are MGHRA and YSYEKL. V was shortened by 3 bases and J by 4 bases, with 16 bases between the two germline ends. The CDR3 nucleotides are TGCGCCAGCAGCCAGGGACCGGGACGGACTTACGAGCAGTACTTC. This gives the protein CASSQGPGRTYEQYF.

The chain joins TRBV4-1 to TRBJ1-2; 9 bases map to TRBD1. The CDR3 has 18 amino acids. Germline CDR1 MGHRA, CDR2 YSYEKL. Trimming took 2 bases from V and 2 from J; bases not matched to a gene: 12. The CDR3 DNA reads TGCGCCAGCAGCCAAATTGAGAACAGGGGGCCGGCGAACTATGGCTACACCTTC. Translated, it gives CASSQIENRGPANYGYTF.

The J gene is TRBJ2-1, the V gene TRBV27, with D possibly TRBD1 on 5 matching bases. Looked up from germline, CDR1 is MNHEY and CDR2 is SMNVEV (reference sequence). Trimming pared 3 bases from V and 12 bases from J, leaving 15 bases between. This CDR3 contains 13 residues. As DNA, the CDR3 is TGTGCCAGCAGTTTCGTGACAGAAAGGGCGCAGTTCTTC. This sequence encodes CASSFVTERAQFF.

V is TRBV29-1 and J is TRBJ2-1, with 7 nucleotides matching TRBD2. V was clipped by 0 bases and J by 14 bases; unmatched bases: 10. CDR1 is SQVTM, CDR2 ANQGSEA, per germline. The CDR3 extends over 13 amino acids. The CDR3 region has the DNA TGCAGCGTTGAAGAGGTAGCGGGCCACTCGGAGTTCTTC. Its protein product is CSVEEVAGHSEFF.

This clone was detected only a few times. This chain uses TRBV4-1 with TRBJ2-7; either TRBD1 or TRBD2 may fit D (5 bases each). Germline V lookup: CDR1 MGHRA, CDR2 YSYEKL. Trimming pared 4 bases from V and 7 bases from J, leaving 23 bases between. CDR3 length: 16 amino acids. Written as DNA, the CDR3 is TGCGCCAGCAGCCGCCTCCCCGGGACCGAGCATTCGGAGCAGTACTTC. It codes for CASSRLPGTEHSEQYF.

This clone was seen a few times. The chain is built from TRBV19 and TRBJ1-2; D unclear. The CDR3 extends over 12 amino acids. The V end lost 7 bases, the J end lost 4 bases, and 10 bases lay between the germline ends. CDR1 LNHDA and CDR2 SQIVND come from the germline V gene (reference sequence). This CDR3 is CASNPGGYGYTF. The CDR3 region has the DNA TGTGCCAGTAACCCGGGCGGCTATGGCTACACCTTC.

The chain couples TRBV7-6 to TRBJ1-5; D not certain. The CDR3 spans 13 residues. V lost 0 bases to trimming and J lost 5 bases, with 5 bases between them. The V gene's germline CDR1 is SGHVS and CDR2 FNYEAQ. The CDR3 nucleotides are TGTGCCAGCAGCTTAGCTGATTATCAGCCCCAGCATTTT. It yields the protein CASSLADYQPQHF.

The table lists this clone with a few counts. The rearrangement uses TRBV7-9 and TRBJ2-2, with D perhaps matching TRBD2 (5 bases). The CDR3 is made up of 13 amino acids. In germline, CDR1 is SEHNR, CDR2 FQNEAQ (reference sequence). V lost 7 bases to trimming and J lost 0 bases, with 6 bases between them. CDR3 loop: CASKEANTGELFF. CDR3 nucleotide sequence: TGTGCCAGCAAGGAGGCGAACACCGGGGAGCTGTTTTTT.

The V call is TRBV27, the J call TRBJ2-1; D may be TRBD1 or TRBD2 (5 bases each). In germline, CDR1 is MNHEY, CDR2 SMNVEV (reference sequence). This CDR3 has 14 residues. The ends were cut back, 4 bases at V and 2 bases at J, with 9 bases in the middle. The CDR3 DNA reads as TGTGCCAGCAGTTCCAGGGACGCCTACAATGAGCAGTTCTTC. The encoded protein is CASSSRDAYNEQFF.

Concerning this clone: The sample contains more than one DNA sequence encoding this CDR3. The rearrangement links TRBV4-1 to TRBJ1-1; 7 positions match TRBD1. Per the germline V gene, CDR1 is MGHRA and CDR2 is YSYEKL. V lost 3 bases and J lost 5; bases outside the gene matches: 9. The CDR3 contains 15 residues. The DNA for the CDR3 is TGCGCCAGCAGCCACCGGACAGGCGGGAGGACTGAAGCTTTCTTT. Translating it yields CASSHRTGGRTEAFF.